A single TCR beta chain is shown here with its context. The target antigen is unknown. This sample stems from a study of cytomegalovirus exposure and HLA in healthy donors. Use of 60 Vbeta and 13 Jbeta primers characterized the PCR. Method: immunoSEQ multiplex PCR; TCRdb's copy keeps in-frame clones and lacks some. This sample's table reports 100,000 to 150,000 clones. This cohort consisted of healthy bone marrow donors. There were likely unrecorded immune exposures, though donors were nominally healthy when sampled. Germline V lookup: CDR1 SEHNR, CDR2 FQNEAQ (reference sequence). Deletions cut 5 bases from V and 5 bases from J, with 15 bases between. The CDR3 totals 15 residues. Study-level results: A later analysis by the authors found several of the most significant clusters apparently linked to common viral pathogens. The analysis excluded some indistinguishable V segments, including TRBV6-2 and TRBV6-3.

The source of this sequence is a woman in her 40s in good health and CMV-seronegative. Sequenced material: PBMCs. V gene TRBV7-9 combines with J gene TRBJ2-2; weak D call: TRBD1 (6 bases). The CDR3 loop is CASSAQQGRTGELFF. The DNA for the CDR3 is TGTGCCAGCAGCGCACAACAGGGAAGGACCGGGGAGCTGTTTTTT.